Listed below are T cell receptor beta chains from one sample, sequenced in a study of cytomegalovirus exposure and HLA in healthy donors. Only in-frame clones appear in the TCRdb table, and some are missing; sequencing was by immunoSEQ multiplex PCR. The sample gives approximately 110,000 clones, 65% of which show up once; around 4% is in the top ten. The sample taken for sequencing was PBMCs. The receptors were sampled from a man aged 25-45 years in good health and CMV-seropositive. CDR3s leave out the opening cysteine and the closing phenylalanine or tryptophan. Each record gives: V gene, J gene, CDR3 protein.

TRBV6-7	TRBJ2-7	ASSCTGGHEQY
TRBV9	TRBJ1-4	ASSGQTGTEEKLF
TRBV7-6	TRBJ1-4	ASSLGQGSNEKLF
TRBV4-1	TRBJ2-1	ASSPNFGEQF
TRBV2	TRBJ2-7	ASRWASSYEQY
TRBV6-5	TRBJ2-1	ASRPLAGGQNEQF
TRBV7-9	TRBJ2-7	ASSPGGSRYEQY
TRBV6-5	TRBJ1-2	ASSYGGFYGYT
TRBV5-1	TRBJ2-3	ASSPLGTSTDTQY
TRBV7-2	TRBJ2-2	ASSERPSGGFGELF
TRBV6-5	TRBJ2-7	ASMGLAYEQY
TRBV19	TRBJ1-2	ASRTGNYGYT
TRBV18	TRBJ1-2	ASSPPFGTGRYGYT
TRBV4-1	TRBJ2-1	ASSHQLAGGYYNEQF
TRBV5-1	TRBJ2-1	ASSLAETSAYNEQF
TRBV18	TRBJ2-3	ASSPTRLTDTQY
TRBV30	TRBJ2-3	AWSRVAGGIDTQY
TRBV5-4	TRBJ2-3	ASSVARADTQY
TRBV6-6	TRBJ1-2	ASSYGRYGYT
TRBV5-1	TRBJ1-2	ASSLGGGYGYT
TRBV5-5	TRBJ2-7	ASSLGGQGHEQY
TRBV6-1	TRBJ2-7	ASSRTGSSYEQY
TRBV11-3	TRBJ1-3	ASTQGDSGNTIY
TRBV11-3	TRBJ2-7	ASSLGGSEQY
TRBV18	TRBJ1-1	ASSPKHRQGVAEAF
TRBV2	TRBJ1-3	ASQREGGSGNTIY
TRBV6-5	TRBJ2-1	ASSRTFNEQF
TRBV9	TRBJ2-7	ASSVSWGVSYEQY
TRBV6-6	TRBJ1-4	ASSFTGGENEKLF
TRBV30	TRBJ2-2	AWSGTKQGAGELF
TRBV18	TRBJ1-5	ASSLDGGGGQPQH